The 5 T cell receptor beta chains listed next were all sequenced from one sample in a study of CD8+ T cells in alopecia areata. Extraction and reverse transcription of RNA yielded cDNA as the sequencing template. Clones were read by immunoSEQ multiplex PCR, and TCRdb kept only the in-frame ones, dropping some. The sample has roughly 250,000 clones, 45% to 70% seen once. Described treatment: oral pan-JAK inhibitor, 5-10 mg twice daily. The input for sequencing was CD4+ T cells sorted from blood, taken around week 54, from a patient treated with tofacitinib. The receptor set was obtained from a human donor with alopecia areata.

The CDR3 sequence is CASSVAVFSTDTQYF. The CDR3 DNA reads TGTGCCAGCAGCGTAGCGGTCTTTAGCACAGATACGCAGTATTTT. The chain recombines TRBV9 with TRBJ2-3; no firm D call. This CDR3 region has 15 residues. Germline values: CDR1 SGDLS, CDR2 YYNGEE. Trimming took 0 bases from V and 0 from J, leaving 8 bases between them.

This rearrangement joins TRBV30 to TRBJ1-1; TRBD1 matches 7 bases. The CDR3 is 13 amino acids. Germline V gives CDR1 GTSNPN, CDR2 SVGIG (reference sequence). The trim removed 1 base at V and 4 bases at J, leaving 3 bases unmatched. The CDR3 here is CAWSETGATEAFF. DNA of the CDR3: TGTGCCTGGAGTGAAACAGGGGCCACTGAAGCTTTCTTT.

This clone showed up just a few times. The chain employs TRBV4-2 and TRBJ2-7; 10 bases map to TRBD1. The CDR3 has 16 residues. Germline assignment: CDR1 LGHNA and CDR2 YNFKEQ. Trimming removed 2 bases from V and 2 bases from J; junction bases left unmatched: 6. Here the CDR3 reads CASSQTGTGVAYEQYF. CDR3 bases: TGTGCCAGCAGCCAAACCGGGACAGGGGTGGCCTACGAGCAGTACTTC.

In nucleotides, the CDR3 is TGTGCCAGCAGCTTATCCCCGCTGGACAGGACCGACTACGAGCAGTACTTC. It specifies CASSLSPLDRTDYEQYF. The rearrangement joins TRBV13 to TRBJ2-7; 7 nucleotides agree with TRBD1. V shed 2 bases, J shed 3 bases, and the junction held 13 bases outside the gene matches. Germline values: CDR1 PRHDT, CDR2 FYEKMQ (reference sequence). This CDR3 is 17 amino acids long.

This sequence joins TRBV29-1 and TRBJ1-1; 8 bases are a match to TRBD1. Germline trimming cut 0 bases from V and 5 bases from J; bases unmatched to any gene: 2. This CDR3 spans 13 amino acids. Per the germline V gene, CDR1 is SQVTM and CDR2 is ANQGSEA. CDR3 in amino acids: CSVEDRGLTEAFF. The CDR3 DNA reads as TGCAGCGTTGAAGACAGGGGGCTGACTGAAGCTTTCTTT.